The entry below gives a single TCR beta chain sequence along with its context. The antigen is not known. PBMC libraries mostly used roughly 460 ng of input genomic DNA, with six replicates per sample. Libraries were prepared by immunoSEQ multiplex PCR; TCRdb keeps only in-frame clonotypes and omits some of them. The sample shows tens of thousands of clones, under 85% of them seen only once. This entry belongs to a study of neoadjuvant anti-PD-1 for oral cavity cancer. The germline V gene encodes CDR1 WNHNN and CDR2 SYGVQD (reference sequence). V lost 3 bases to trimming and J lost 6 bases, with 12 bases between them. The CDR3 contains 13 residues. Overall study results and limits: Treg/Th17 ratio rose with pretreatment blood and fell with post-treatment tumor TCRbeta clonality. With a few patients per group, TCR findings need larger cohorts.

V is TRBV10-1 and J is TRBJ2-7; no clear D gene. The starting material was PBMCs, obtained before nivolumab (anti-PD-1) treatment. The sequence derives from a person between 40 and 85 years old with oral cavity squamous cell carcinoma. In DNA, the CDR3 is TGCGCCAGCAGTGAAGGGCCCTTCAGCGAGCAGTACTTC. Encoded protein: CASSEGPFSEQYF.